This is a list of T cell receptor beta chains from one sample in a study of T cell repertoires in cytomegalovirus infection. What these receptors recognize is not known. TCRdb independently ran MiXCR on the reads; one entry per CDR3 protein. The sample lists 700,000 to 950,000 distinct CDR3 sequences, around a third occurring once. Sequenced here: cultured CD8+ T cells from PBMCs, sampled from culture after CMV antigen stimulation. The receptors stem from a human donor in good health (CMV status not recorded). Some clones in this sample may be carry-over from other donors' samples. Both conserved end residues are part of each CDR3. A D gene is named only where the DNA matches it firmly. Part of the rows lack a size; the others show once, few, many or a class for expanded clones.

>TRBV2|NA|TRBJ2-1|TRBD1
CASSEGRGLINEQFF
TGTGCCAGCAGTGAAGGCAGGGGGCTTATCAATGAGCAGTTCTTC
>TRBV6-6|NA|TRBJ2-1|TRBD1
CASSYRDRVQGSQKGNEQFF
TGTGCCAGCAGTTACAGGGACAGGGTCCAAGGGTCCCAAAAGGGGAATGAGCAGTTCTTC
>TRBV5-4|few|TRBJ1-2|NA
CASSSLLDYTF
TGTGCCAGCAGCTCCCTTTTAGACTACACCTTC
>TRBV19|few|TRBJ1-3|NA
CASSIVPGGREQRNTIYF
TGTGCCAGTAGTATAGTCCCTGGCGGAAGGGAGCAGCGAAACACCATATATTTT
>TRBV27|NA|TRBJ1-1|NA
CASSQAGFTEAFF
TGTGCCAGCTCCCAGGCGGGGTTCACTGAAGCTTTCTTT
>TRBV10-3|many|TRBJ1-1|TRBD1
CAISEYPGQGNTEAFF
TGTGCCATCAGCGAATACCCGGGACAGGGGAACACTGAAGCTTTCTTT
>TRBV20-1|few|TRBJ2-1|NA
CSASSLASYDEQFF
TGCAGTGCTAGTAGCCTAGCGTCCTATGATGAGCAGTTCTTC
>TRBV7-6|few|TRBJ1-5|NA
CASSLRPLEPQHF
TGTGCCAGCAGCCTCAGACCGTTGGAACCCCAGCATTTT
>TRBV6-5|NA|TRBJ2-2|NA
CASSYSPARDTGELFF
TGTGCCAGCAGTTACTCACCGGCTAGAGACACCGGGGAGCTGTTTTTT
>TRBV7-6|few|TRBJ2-1|TRBD2
CASTRGAGGLSSYNEQFF
TGTGCCAGCACCCGGGGAGCGGGGGGGCTTAGCTCCTACAATGAGCAGTTCTTC
>TRBV27|NA|TRBJ1-6|NA
CASSSRGGSPLHF
TGTGCCAGCAGTAGCAGGGGTGGCTCACCCCTCCACTTT
>TRBV7-3|NA|TRBJ1-1|NA
CASSYLREGNTEAFF
TGTGCCAGCAGTTACTTGAGGGAAGGGAACACTGAAGCTTTCTTT
>TRBV19|NA|TRBJ1-4|NA
CASAVLNEKLFF
TGTGCCAGTGCCGTACTTAATGAAAAACTGTTTTTT
>TRBV28|NA|TRBJ1-1|NA
CASRNLGNTEAFF
TGTGCCAGCCGTAATCTAGGTAACACTGAAGCTTTCTTT
>TRBV6-1|NA|TRBJ1-5|NA
CASSEASSANQPQHF
TGTGCCAGCAGTGAAGCGAGCTCTGCGAATCAGCCCCAGCATTTT
>TRBV4-1|many|TRBJ1-5|NA
CASSQVLDQPQHF
TGCGCCAGCAGCCAAGTTTTAGATCAGCCCCAGCATTTT
>TRBV6-1|NA|TRBJ2-1|NA
CASSQPRGQGNEQFF
TGTGCCAGCAGCCAACCCAGGGGTCAGGGTAATGAGCAGTTCTTC
>TRBV19|few|TRBJ2-1|TRBD2
CASSHTRSGGGEQFF
TGTGCCAGTAGTCACACACGTAGCGGGGGGGGTGAGCAGTTCTTC
>TRBV5-4|NA|TRBJ2-3|TRBD1
CASTRDGTGLPTDTQYF
TGTGCCAGCACCCGTGACGGGACAGGCCTTCCGACAGATACGCAGTATTTT
>TRBV19|few|TRBJ2-2|NA
CASGWGLGELFF
TGTGCCAGTGGGTGGGGGCTCGGGGAGCTGTTTTTT
>TRBV7-9|few|TRBJ1-1|TRBD1
CASSPPGQLEAFF
TGTGCCAGCAGCCCCCCGGGACAGCTTGAAGCTTTCTTT
>TRBV27|NA|TRBJ1-5|NA
CASKILGDSNQPQHF
TGTGCCAGCAAAATCTTGGGGGATAGCAATCAGCCCCAGCATTTT
>TRBV20-1|few|TRBJ1-2|TRBD1
CSARDKGQAYYGYTF
TGCAGTGCTAGAGATAAAGGACAGGCTTACTATGGCTACACCTTC
>TRBV29-1|NA|TRBJ2-2|NA
CSVDGGFPGELFF
TGCAGCGTTGATGGGGGCTTCCCCGGGGAGCTGTTTTTT
>TRBV3-1|NA|TRBJ1-2|TRBD1
CASSPGTGGFSHRYGYTF
TGTGCCAGCAGCCCCGGGACAGGGGGCTTCTCCCATCGCTATGGCTACACCTTC
>TRBV7-6|few|TRBJ2-1|TRBD1
CASSLPQGATYNEQFF
TGTGCCAGCAGCCTACCTCAGGGGGCTACCTACAATGAGCAGTTCTTC
>TRBV6-1|NA|TRBJ2-1|NA
CASSYAEAFPFTPQFF
TGTGCCAGCAGTTACGCGGAGGCATTTCCCTTCACCCCGCAGTTCTTC
>TRBV7-9|NA|TRBJ2-7|NA
CASSLGTGRQYEQYF
TGTGCCAGCAGCCTGGGTACGGGCAGACAATACGAGCAGTACTTC
>TRBV28|NA|TRBJ1-2|NA
CASSLIKGVGYTF
TGTGCCAGCAGTTTAATCAAAGGGGTGGGCTACACCTTC
>TRBV12-3/TRBV12-4|many|TRBJ2-2|NA
CASTLVYTGELFF
TGTGCCAGCACCCTAGTGTACACCGGGGAGCTGTTTTTT
>TRBV6-2/TRBV6-3|NA|TRBJ1-1|TRBD1
CASITGTAYGAEAFF
TGTGCCAGCATTACCGGGACAGCCTATGGGGCTGAAGCTTTCTTT
>TRBV6-5|many|TRBJ1-2|NA
CASSSVRGHYGYTF
TGTGCCAGCAGCTCCGTGAGGGGCCACTATGGCTACACCTTC
>TRBV7-2|NA|TRBJ1-1|NA
CASGRQRNTEAFF
TGTGCCAGCGGAAGACAGAGAAACACTGAAGCTTTCTTT
>TRBV10-3|NA|TRBJ1-2|NA
CAIREAPTINYGYTF
TGTGCCATCAGAGAAGCTCCGACAATTAACTATGGCTACACCTTC
>TRBV20-1|few|TRBJ2-1|NA
CSATSEGSYNEQFF
TGCAGTGCCACATCTGAGGGATCCTACAATGAGCAGTTCTTC
>TRBV4-1|NA|TRBJ2-5|NA
CASSQEGVRQETQYF
TGCGCCAGCAGCCAAGAAGGGGTCCGGCAAGAGACCCAGTACTTC
>TRBV6-2/TRBV6-3|few|TRBJ2-3|NA
CASSSPLGGEFTDTQYF
TGTGCCAGCAGTTCCCCTTTAGGGGGGGAGTTCACAGATACGCAGTATTTT